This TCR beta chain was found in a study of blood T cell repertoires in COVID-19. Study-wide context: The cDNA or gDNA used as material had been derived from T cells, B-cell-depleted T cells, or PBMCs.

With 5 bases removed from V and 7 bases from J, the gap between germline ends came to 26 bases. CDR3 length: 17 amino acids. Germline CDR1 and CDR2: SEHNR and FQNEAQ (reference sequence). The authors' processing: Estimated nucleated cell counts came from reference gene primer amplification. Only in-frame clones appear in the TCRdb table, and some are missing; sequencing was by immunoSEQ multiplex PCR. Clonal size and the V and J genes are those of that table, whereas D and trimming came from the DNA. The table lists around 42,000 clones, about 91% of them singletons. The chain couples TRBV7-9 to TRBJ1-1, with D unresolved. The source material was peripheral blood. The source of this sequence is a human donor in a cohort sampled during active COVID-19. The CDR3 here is CASSVSGRVLVGGEAFF. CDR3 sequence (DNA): TGTGCCAGCAGCGTTAGTGGCCGGGTGCTCGTTGGAGGTGAAGCTTTCTTT.